A selection of T cell receptor beta chains follows, all from one sample in a study of OX40 agonist ivuxolimab in advanced cancers. Profiling relied on immunoSEQ multiplex PCR, and the TCRdb table lists in-frame clones only, not all of them. Of almost 85,000 clones in the sample, nearly 95% were seen once. The source material was CD4+ or CD8+ T cells sorted from blood, sampled in a trial of the OX40 agonist ivuxolimab. Receptor source: an adult with an advanced solid tumor such as melanoma, head and neck, liver or kidney cancer. The CDR3 runs from the conserved cysteine through the conserved F or W. A D gene is named only where the DNA matches it firmly. Some rows have no size entry. The others give once, few or many, or a class for an expanded clone.

v_gene	j_gene	d_gene	abundance	CDR3nt	CDR3aa
TRBV4-2	TRBJ2-1	TRBD2	-	TGTGCCAGCAGCCAAGAAATTGGGCTAGCGGGACCCAGTGAGCAGTTCTTC	CASSQEIGLAGPSEQFF
TRBV7-2	TRBJ2-7	TRBD2	-	TGTGCCAGCAGCAACCCTTGGACTAGCGGGAGTCACTACGAGCAGTACTTC	CASSNPWTSGSHYEQYF
TRBV6-6	TRBJ1-1	-	-	TGTGCCAGCATCAAACAGAGCTTTGAAGCTTTCTTT	CASIKQSFEAFF
TRBV7-9	TRBJ2-7	TRBD1	-	TGTGCCAGCAGTTCCGGGACAGGGGGCTTTCCCGAGCAGTACTTC	CASSSGTGGFPEQYF
TRBV11-2	TRBJ1-1	-	-	TGTGCCAGCAGCTTAGTAGGGGACACTGAAGCTTTCTTT	CASSLVGDTEAFF
TRBV19	TRBJ2-3	TRBD2	-	TGTGCCAGTAGTATAGGGCTTCGGCTAGCGGGTCCAGATACGCAGTATTTT	CASSIGLRLAGPDTQYF
TRBV18	TRBJ1-1	-	-	TGTGCCAGCTCACCACTAGGGATGAACACTGAAGCTTTCTTT	CASSPLGMNTEAFF
TRBV11-3	TRBJ2-5	-	-	TGTGCCAGCAGCTTAGAAGGGTATGGCGGGAAAGATGAGACCCAGTACTTC	CASSLEGYGGKDETQYF
TRBV6-5	TRBJ2-5	TRBD2	-	TGTGCCAGCAGTTCCGGGACTAGCGGAGGAGAGACCCAGTACTTC	CASSSGTSGGETQYF
TRBV27	TRBJ2-3	TRBD1	-	TGTGCCAGCAGGACAGGGGGAGATACGCAGTATTTT	CASRTGGDTQYF
TRBV4-1	TRBJ2-1	-	-	TGCGCCAGCAGCCAAGTACTAGCCAATGAGCAGTTCTTC	CASSQVLANEQFF
TRBV9	TRBJ2-7	TRBD1	once	TGTGCCAGCAGCGGTGGACAGGGTAACTACGAGCAGTACTTC	CASSGGQGNYEQYF
TRBV7-9	TRBJ2-7	-	-	TGTGCCAGCAGCTTGACTGGCGAGCAGTACTTC	CASSLTGEQYF
TRBV6-5	TRBJ1-2	-	-	TGTGCCAGCAGTTCCGACATGACTTATGGCTACACCTTC	CASSSDMTYGYTF
TRBV27	TRBJ2-1	TRBD2	-	TGTGCCAGCAGTCACGGACTAGCGGGAGGCGATGAGCAGTTCTTC	CASSHGLAGGDEQFF
TRBV27	TRBJ1-6	TRBD1	-	TGTGCCAGCAGTTTACTGGGACAGGGGAGTTCACCCCTCCACTTT	CASSLLGQGSSPLHF
TRBV5-4	TRBJ2-7	-	-	TGTGCCAGCCGAGTGGACTCCTACGAGCAGTACTTC	CASRVDSYEQYF
TRBV6-4	TRBJ2-7	TRBD2	-	TGTGCCAGCAGGGGCTATGGGGGAGGGCCTCGGGAGCAGTACTTC	CASRGYGGGPREQYF
TRBV28	TRBJ2-7	TRBD2	once	TGTGCCAGCTATGGACTAGCGGTAAGCTCCTACGAGCAGTACTTC	CASYGLAVSSYEQYF
TRBV9	TRBJ2-4	TRBD2	-	TGTGCCAGCAGCGTATTGCGGCGGGAGGCCCCCAAAAACATTCAGTACTTC	CASSVLRREAPKNIQYF
TRBV6-6	TRBJ2-1	-	few	TGTGCCAGCAGTGGGAGGGACAATCAGTTCTTC	CASSGRDNQFF
TRBV4-1	TRBJ2-7	TRBD2	-	TGCGCCAGCAGCCACAGCGGGAGCTACGAGCAGTACTTC	CASSHSGSYEQYF
TRBV6-5	TRBJ1-5	-	-	TGTGCCAGCAGCCGCGCCTGGCTTAGCAATCAGCCCCAGCATTTT	CASSRAWLSNQPQHF
TRBV5-4	TRBJ1-6	-	-	TGTGCCAGCAGCTTGGGCGGCACCTATAATTCACCCCTCCACTTT	CASSLGGTYNSPLHF